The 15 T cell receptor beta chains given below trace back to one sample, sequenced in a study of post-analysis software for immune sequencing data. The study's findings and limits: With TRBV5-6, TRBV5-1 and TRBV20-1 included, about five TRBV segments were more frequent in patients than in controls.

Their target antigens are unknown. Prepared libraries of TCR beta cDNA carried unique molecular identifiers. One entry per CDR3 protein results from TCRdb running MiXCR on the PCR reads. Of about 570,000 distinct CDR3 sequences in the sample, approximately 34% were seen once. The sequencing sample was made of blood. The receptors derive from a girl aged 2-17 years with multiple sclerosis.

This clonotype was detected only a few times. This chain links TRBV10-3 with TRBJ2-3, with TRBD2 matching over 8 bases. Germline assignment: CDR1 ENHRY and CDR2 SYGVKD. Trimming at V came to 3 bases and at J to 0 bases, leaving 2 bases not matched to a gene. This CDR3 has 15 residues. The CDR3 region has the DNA TGTGCCATCAGTGATCCGGGGGGGAGCACAGATACGCAGTATTTT. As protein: CAISDPGGSTDTQYF.

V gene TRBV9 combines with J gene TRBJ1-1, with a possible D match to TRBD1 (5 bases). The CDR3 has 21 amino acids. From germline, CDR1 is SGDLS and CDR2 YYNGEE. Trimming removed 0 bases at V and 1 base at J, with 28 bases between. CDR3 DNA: TGTGCCAGCAGCGTAGAGGGCCAGGGTGGTGCATTTAGGATCGGGAACACTGAAGCTTTCTTT. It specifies CASSVEGQGGAFRIGNTEAFF.

This chain's CDR3 is CAISESSGLGNEKLFF. The CDR3 DNA reads TGTGCCATCAGTGAGTCGTCGGGGTTGGGTAATGAAAAACTGTTTTTT. The chain couples TRBV10-3 to TRBJ1-4; no firm D call. The CDR3 contains 16 residues. Germline-derived CDR1 and CDR2 are ENHRY and SYGVKD. Trimming stripped 0 bases from V and 4 bases from J, with 12 bases between.

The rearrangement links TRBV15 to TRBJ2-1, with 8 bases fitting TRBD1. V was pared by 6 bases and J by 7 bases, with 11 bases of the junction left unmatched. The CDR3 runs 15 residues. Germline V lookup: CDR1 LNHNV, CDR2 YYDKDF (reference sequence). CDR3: CATSARTGYTNEQFF. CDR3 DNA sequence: TGTGCCACCAGTGCTAGGACAGGGTATACGAATGAGCAGTTCTTC.

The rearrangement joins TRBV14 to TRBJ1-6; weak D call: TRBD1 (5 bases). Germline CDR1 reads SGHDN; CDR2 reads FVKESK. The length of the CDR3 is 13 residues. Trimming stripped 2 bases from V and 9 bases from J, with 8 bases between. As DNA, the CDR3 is TGTGCCAGCAGCCAACAGGGCTCTTCACCCCTCCACTTT. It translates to CASSQQGSSPLHF.

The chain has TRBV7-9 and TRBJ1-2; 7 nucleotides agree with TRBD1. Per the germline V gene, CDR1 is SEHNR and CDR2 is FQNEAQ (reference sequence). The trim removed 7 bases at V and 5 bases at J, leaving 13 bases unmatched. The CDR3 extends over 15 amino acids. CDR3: CASTIIGGRGYGYTF. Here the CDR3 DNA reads TGTGCCAGCACCATTATCGGGGGCAGGGGGTATGGCTACACCTTC.

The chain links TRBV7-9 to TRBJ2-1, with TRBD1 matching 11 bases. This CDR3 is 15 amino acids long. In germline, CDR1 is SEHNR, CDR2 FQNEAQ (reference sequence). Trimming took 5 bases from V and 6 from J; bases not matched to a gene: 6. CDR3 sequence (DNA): TGTGCCAGCAGCAGGACAGGGGGCGCGGGCAATGAGCAGTTCTTC. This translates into CASSRTGGAGNEQFF.

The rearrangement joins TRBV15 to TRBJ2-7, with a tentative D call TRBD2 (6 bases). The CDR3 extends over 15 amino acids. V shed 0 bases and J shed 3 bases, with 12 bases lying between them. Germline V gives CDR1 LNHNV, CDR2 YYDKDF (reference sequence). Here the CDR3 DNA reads TGTGCCACCAGCAGAGACGGGGGAACTATCTACGAGCAGTACTTC. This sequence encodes CATSRDGGTIYEQYF.

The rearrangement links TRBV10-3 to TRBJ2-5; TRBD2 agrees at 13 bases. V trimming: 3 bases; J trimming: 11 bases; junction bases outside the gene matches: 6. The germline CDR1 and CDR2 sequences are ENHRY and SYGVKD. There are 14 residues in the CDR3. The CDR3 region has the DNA TGTGCCATCAGTGAACTAGCGGGGGGGAGCTGGCAGTACTTC. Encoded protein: CAISELAGGSWQYF.

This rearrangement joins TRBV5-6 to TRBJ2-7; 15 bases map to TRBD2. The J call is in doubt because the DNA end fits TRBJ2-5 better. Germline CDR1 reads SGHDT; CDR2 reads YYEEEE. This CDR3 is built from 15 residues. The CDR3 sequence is CASSAGLAGGKTQYF. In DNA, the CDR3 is TGTGCCAGCAGCGCGGGACTAGCGGGGGGAAAGACCCAGTACTTC.

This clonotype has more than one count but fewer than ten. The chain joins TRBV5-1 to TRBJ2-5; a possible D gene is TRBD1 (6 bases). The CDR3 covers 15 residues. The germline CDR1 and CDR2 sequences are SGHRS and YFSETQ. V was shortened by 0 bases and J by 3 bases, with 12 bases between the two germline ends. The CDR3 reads CASSLGQGNEETQYF. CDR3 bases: TGCGCCAGCAGCTTGGGGCAGGGGAATGAAGAGACCCAGTACTTC.

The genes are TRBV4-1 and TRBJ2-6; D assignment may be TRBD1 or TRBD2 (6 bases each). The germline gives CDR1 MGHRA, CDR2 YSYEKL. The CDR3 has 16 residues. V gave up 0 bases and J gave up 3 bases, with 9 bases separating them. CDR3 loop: CASSQDRGGGANVLTF. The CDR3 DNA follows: TGCGCCAGCAGCCAAGACAGGGGAGGTGGGGCCAACGTCCTGACTTTC.

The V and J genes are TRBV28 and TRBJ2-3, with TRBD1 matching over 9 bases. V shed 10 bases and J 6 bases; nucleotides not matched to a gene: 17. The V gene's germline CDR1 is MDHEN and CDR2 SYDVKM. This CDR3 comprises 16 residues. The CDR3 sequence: CATCSTGGKGPDTQYF. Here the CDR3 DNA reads TGTGCCACCTGTTCGACAGGGGGTAAGGGGCCGGATACGCAGTATTTT.

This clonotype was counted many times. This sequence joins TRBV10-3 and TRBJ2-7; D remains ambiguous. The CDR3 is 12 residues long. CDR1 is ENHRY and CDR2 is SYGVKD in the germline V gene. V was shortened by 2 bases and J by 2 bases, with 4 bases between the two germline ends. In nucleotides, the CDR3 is TGTGCCATCAGTGAGACGGCCTACGAGCAGTACTTC. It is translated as CAISETAYEQYF.

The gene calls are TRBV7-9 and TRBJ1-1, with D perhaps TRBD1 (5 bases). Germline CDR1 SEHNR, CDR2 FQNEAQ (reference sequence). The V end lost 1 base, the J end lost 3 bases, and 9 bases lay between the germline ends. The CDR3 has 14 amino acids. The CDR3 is CASSLVGVDTEAFF. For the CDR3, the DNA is TGTGCCAGCAGCTTAGTGGGGGTAGACACTGAAGCTTTCTTT.